This entry lists 24 T cell receptor beta chains sequenced from one sample in a study of cytomegalovirus exposure and HLA in healthy donors. A multiplex PCR was run with 60 Vbeta primers and 13 Jbeta primers. Sequencing used immunoSEQ multiplex PCR; TCRdb keeps in-frame clones, though not all of them. The sample data list about 77,000 clones. The specimen sequenced was PBMCs. The receptors stem from a man aged 45-65 years in good health and CMV-seropositive.

The chain employs TRBV10-2 and TRBJ2-7, with TRBD1 identical over 9 bases. The CDR3 consists of 12 residues. The V segment lost 6 bases and the J segment 5 bases; nucleotides outside the gene matches: 2. Germline V gives CDR1 WSHSY, CDR2 SAAADI. DNA for the CDR3: TGCGCCAGCAGCCGGACAGGGGACGAGCAGTACGTC. This translates into CASSRTGDEQYV.

The chain is built from TRBV19 and TRBJ1-2; D unclear. Germline V lookup: CDR1 LNHDA, CDR2 SQIVND (reference sequence). Between the trimmed V and J ends, which lost 3 bases and 7 bases, there was a span of 18 bases. CDR3 size: 15 residues. The CDR3 nucleotides read TGTGCCAGTAGTATTCAACGGCGGTCTCTTCTTGGCTACACCTTC. Residues: CASSIQRRSLLGYTF.

To note about this clone: Within the sample, other DNA sequences also encode this same CDR3. The chain recombines TRBV19 with TRBJ2-3; 7 nucleotides match TRBD2. The CDR3 is made up of 18 amino acids. Germline assignment: CDR1 LNHDA and CDR2 SQIVND (reference sequence). CDR3 region: CAFSKLEGLAVSTDTQYF. The CDR3 nucleotides read TGTGCTTTCAGTAAGTTGGAGGGTCTAGCGGTTAGCACAGATACGCAGTATTTT.

V is TRBV25-1 and J is TRBJ2-1; 7 nucleotides agree with TRBD2. J was trimmed by 6 bases and V by 3 bases; bases with no gene match: 8. CDR1 and CDR2 (germline): MGHDK, SYGVNS. The CDR3 has 15 residues. CDR3 sequence (DNA): TGTGCCAGCAGTGAGGGAGCGGGGCCCGCCAATGAGCAGTTCTTC. As protein: CASSEGAGPANEQFF.

The chain carries TRBV5-1 and TRBJ1-2, with no clear D. CDR1 is SGHRS and CDR2 is YFSETQ in the germline V gene. The CDR3 is 16 amino acids. V shed 1 base and J shed 0 bases, with 13 bases lying between them. CDR3 DNA sequence: TGCGCCAGCAGCTTGACACAAGGAACTACTAACTATGGCTACACCTTC. Its protein is CASSLTQGTTNYGYTF. Filled out from reference TRBV5-1 and TRBJ1-2, the complete variable domain reads KAGVTQTPRYLIKTRGQQVTLSCSPISGHRSVSWYQQTPGQGLQFLFEYFSETQRNKGNFPGRFSGRQFSNSRSEMNVSTLELGDSALYLCASSLTQGTTNYGYTFGSGTRLTVV.

The V gene is TRBV19, the J gene TRBJ1-2; D is perhaps TRBD1 (5 bases). Trimming cost V 4 bases and J 4 bases, with 10 bases left between them. The germline V gene encodes CDR1 LNHDA and CDR2 SQIVND (reference sequence). The CDR3 has 13 residues. The CDR3 region has the DNA TGTGCCAGTAGTACCTTCGACAGCTATGGCTACACCTTC. Translated: CASSTFDSYGYTF. Drawing the rest from reference TRBV19 and TRBJ1-2, the complete variable domain is DGGITQSPKYLFRKEGQNVTLSCEQNLNHDAMYWYRQDPGQGLRLIYYSQIVNDFQKGDIAEGYSVSREKKESFPLTVTSAQKNPTAFYLCASSTFDSYGYTFGSGTRLTVV.

The rearrangement joins TRBV7-9 to TRBJ2-1; a possible D gene is TRBD2 (6 bases). This CDR3 is 14 amino acids long. From germline, CDR1 is SEHNR and CDR2 FQNEAQ (reference sequence). V was cut by 3 bases and J by 4 bases, with 10 bases left in between. The DNA for the CDR3 is TGTGCCAGCAGCTTGGGTGGAGGGTACAATGAGCAGTTCTTC. This codes for CASSLGGGYNEQFF.

The J gene is TRBJ1-2, the V gene TRBV5-6, with D maybe TRBD1 (6 bases). Trimming cost V 3 bases and J 3 bases, with 15 bases left between them. This CDR3 contains 15 residues. The V gene's germline CDR1 is SGHDT and CDR2 YYEEEE. The CDR3 loop reads CASSSLGGEYYGYTF. The CDR3 DNA reads TGTGCCAGCAGCTCCCTAGGGGGAGAGTACTATGGCTACACCTTC.

V gene TRBV6-1 combines with J gene TRBJ2-2; 10 bases match TRBD2. Germline V gene sequence: CDR1 MNHNS, CDR2 SASEGT. The CDR3 length is 17 residues. V lost 1 base, J lost 4 bases, and 6 bases stayed unmatched. The CDR3 DNA follows: TGTGCCAGCAGTGAAGTACTAGCGGGGTTGGGCACCGGGGAGCTGTTTTTT. This sequence encodes CASSEVLAGLGTGELFF.

The chain carries TRBV18 and TRBJ2-4; 7 nucleotides agree with TRBD1. Germline CDR1 and CDR2: KGHSH and LQKENI. This CDR3 is built from 18 residues. After removal of 2 bases from V and 0 bases from J, the junction contained 10 bases not matched to a gene. The CDR3 DNA reads TGTGCCAGCTCACCAAGGGGGCGACAGGGTATAGCCAAAAACATTCAGTACTTC. Amino acid sequence: CASSPRGRQGIAKNIQYF.

CDR3 nucleotides: TGTGCCAGCAGCCTGCAGGGGGCGCTTACCGGGGAGCTGTTTTTT. Its translation is CASSLQGALTGELFF. This rearrangement joins TRBV14 to TRBJ2-2, with 8 bases lining up with TRBD1. The ends lost 4 bases at V and 5 bases at J; junction bases unmatched: 6. CDR3 length: 15 residues. CDR1 is SGHDN and CDR2 is FVKESK in the germline V gene.

CDR3 sequence (DNA): TGTGCCAGCAGCGTATTTAGTAGCGCTAACACCGGGGAGCTGTTTTTT. Translating gives CASSVFSSANTGELFF. V usage is TRBV9 and J usage is TRBJ2-2, with a tentative D call TRBD2 (5 bases). The CDR3 is made up of 16 amino acids. Germline CDR1 is SGDLS and CDR2 is YYNGEE. V shed 1 base and J shed 2 bases, with 12 bases lying between them.

The chain recombines TRBV5-1 with TRBJ2-3, with 7 bases identical to TRBD2. The junction had 6 bases not matched to a gene; V was cut back by 0 bases and J by 5 bases. The germline gives CDR1 SGHRS, CDR2 YFSETQ. This CDR3 has 15 amino acids. The CDR3 spells CASSLGMTGGDTQYF. The CDR3 DNA follows: TGCGCCAGCAGCTTGGGGATGACGGGGGGAGATACGCAGTATTTT.

The chain uses TRBV7-9 and TRBJ1-2; the D gene is possibly TRBD1 (5 bases). The germline gives CDR1 SEHNR, CDR2 FQNEAQ (reference sequence). V was shortened by 5 bases and J by 8 bases, with 24 bases between the two germline ends. The CDR3 runs 16 residues. Written as DNA, the CDR3 is TGTGCCAGCAGCCCCGGGGGGTTGAAGGTAGGAGGAGGCTACACCTTC. Its translation: CASSPGGLKVGGGYTF.

The genes are TRBV5-1 and TRBJ2-7; TRBD2 agrees at 11 bases. Germline V lookup: CDR1 SGHRS, CDR2 YFSETQ. There are 17 residues in the CDR3. With V trimmed by 0 bases and J by 5 bases, 10 bases remained unmatched. This CDR3 is CASSLGLSGRAFHEQYF. The CDR3 DNA reads TGCGCCAGCAGCTTGGGCCTTAGCGGGAGGGCCTTCCACGAGCAGTACTTC. Complete variable domain (other parts from reference TRBV5-1 and TRBJ2-7): KAGVTQTPRYLIKTRGQQVTLSCSPISGHRSVSWYQQTPGQGLQFLFEYFSETQRNKGNFPGRFSGRQFSNSRSEMNVSTLELGDSALYLCASSLGLSGRAFHEQYFGPGTRLTVT.

This chain uses TRBV9 with TRBJ2-1, with TRBD2 identical over 9 bases. Germline V gives CDR1 SGDLS, CDR2 YYNGEE. CDR3 length: 15 amino acids. The V and J ends lost 0 bases and 6 bases, in that order; junction bases with no gene match: 4. The CDR3 DNA sequence: TGTGCCAGCAGCGTAGGGGGTAGCGGGAGCAATGAGCAGTTCTTC. As protein: CASSVGGSGSNEQFF.

The chain joins TRBV5-1 to TRBJ2-7; 14 bases match TRBD2. The trim removed 4 bases at V and 1 base at J, leaving 7 bases unmatched. The CDR3 totals 17 residues. Germline assignment: CDR1 SGHRS and CDR2 YFSETQ. Here the CDR3 DNA reads TGCGCCAGCAGCACCCGACTAGCGGGGGGGCGATCCTACGAGCAGTACGTC. This translates into CASSTRLAGGRSYEQYV.

The chain couples TRBV13 to TRBJ2-5, with TRBD2 identical over 9 bases. J lost 0 bases, V lost 3 bases, and 5 bases had no gene match. Per germline, CDR1 PRHDT and CDR2 FYEKMQ (reference sequence). The CDR3 is made up of 16 amino acids. The chain's CDR3 is CASSFKRGAYQETQYF. The CDR3 coding sequence is TGTGCCAGCAGCTTCAAGCGGGGGGCGTACCAAGAGACCCAGTACTTC.

The chain combines TRBV30 with TRBJ2-2; perhaps TRBD2 as D (5 bases). The germline CDR1 and CDR2 sequences are GTSNPN and SVGIG (reference sequence). The CDR3 spans 16 residues. Trimming removed 0 bases from V and 1 base from J, with 12 bases in between. CDR3 residues: CAWSVGRAGNTGELFF. The CDR3 DNA reads TGTGCCTGGAGTGTGGGTCGGGCGGGGAACACCGGGGAGCTGTTTTTT. Full variable domain (remainder filled in from reference TRBV30 and TRBJ2-2): SQTIHQWPATLVQPVGSPLSLECTVEGTSNPNLYWYRQAAGRGLQLLFYSVGIGQISSEVPQNLSASRPQDRQFILSSKKLLLSDSGFYLCAWSVGRAGNTGELFFGEGSRLTVL.

V usage is TRBV2 and J usage is TRBJ2-7; possibly TRBD1 for D (5 bases). V was pared by 7 bases and J by 3 bases, with 13 bases between. CDR3 length equals 13 residues. The germline V gene encodes CDR1 SNHLY and CDR2 FYNNEI. The chain's CDR3 is CASTPDTNYEQYF. The CDR3 DNA reads as TGTGCCAGCACCCCGGACACAAACTACGAGCAGTACTTC.

The CDR3 loop reads CASSQEWTQYGYTF. CDR3 DNA: TGCGCCAGCAGCCAAGAATGGACTCAATATGGCTACACCTTC. The genes are TRBV4-1 and TRBJ1-2; D not resolved. The CDR3 length is 14 residues. Between the trimmed V and J ends, which lost 0 bases and 5 bases, there was a span of 10 bases. CDR1 and CDR2 (germline): MGHRA, YSYEKL.

The chain links TRBV11-2 to TRBJ1-3, with 7 nucleotides matching TRBD1. Germline V gene sequence: CDR1 SGHAT, CDR2 FQNNGV. Trimming took 5 bases from V and 4 from J; bases not matched to a gene: 20. This CDR3 spans 19 amino acids. CDR3 sequence reads: CASSPRVGVYRGSGNTIYF. DNA of the CDR3: TGTGCCAGCAGCCCCCGAGTCGGGGTTTACAGGGGATCGGGAAACACCATATATTTT.

The CDR3 is CAWSFSSGNTIYF. CDR3 nucleotides: TGTGCCTGGAGTTTCAGCTCTGGAAACACCATATATTTT. The V and J genes are TRBV30 and TRBJ1-3; no reliable D call. The V and J ends lost 2 bases and 0 bases respectively, with 5 bases between them. Germline V gives CDR1 GTSNPN, CDR2 SVGIG (reference sequence). The CDR3 covers 13 residues.

For the CDR3, the DNA is TGTGCCAGCAGCTCCGGGACAGGGGTGGACCAGCCCCAGCATTTT. This translates into CASSSGTGVDQPQHF. This chain connects TRBV28 to TRBJ1-5, with 10 bases matching TRBD1. The CDR3 runs 15 residues. J was trimmed by 7 bases and V by 6 bases; bases with no gene match: 9. Germline V CDR1 and CDR2: MDHEN, SYDVKM.